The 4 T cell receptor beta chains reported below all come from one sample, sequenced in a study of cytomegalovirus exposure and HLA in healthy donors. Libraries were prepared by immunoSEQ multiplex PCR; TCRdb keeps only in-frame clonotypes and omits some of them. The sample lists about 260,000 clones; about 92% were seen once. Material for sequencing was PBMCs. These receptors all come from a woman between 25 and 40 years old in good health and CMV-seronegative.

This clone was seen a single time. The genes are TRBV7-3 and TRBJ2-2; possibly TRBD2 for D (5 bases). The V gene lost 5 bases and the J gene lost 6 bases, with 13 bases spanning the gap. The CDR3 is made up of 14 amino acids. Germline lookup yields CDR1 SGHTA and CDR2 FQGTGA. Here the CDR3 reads CASSTSAVAGELFF. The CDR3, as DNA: TGTGCCAGCAGCACCTCAGCGGTAGCCGGGGAGCTGTTTTTT.

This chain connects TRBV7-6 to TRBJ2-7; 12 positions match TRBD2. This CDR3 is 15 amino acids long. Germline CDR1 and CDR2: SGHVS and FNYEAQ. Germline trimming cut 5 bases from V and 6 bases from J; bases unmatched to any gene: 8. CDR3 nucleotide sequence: TGTGCCAGCAGCCACGGACTAGCGGGAAGGGGCGAGCAGTACTTC. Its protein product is CASSHGLAGRGEQYF.

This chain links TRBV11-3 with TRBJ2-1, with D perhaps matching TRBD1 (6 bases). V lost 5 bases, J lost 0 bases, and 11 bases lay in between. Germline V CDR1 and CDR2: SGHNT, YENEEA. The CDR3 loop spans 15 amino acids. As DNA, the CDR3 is TGTGCCAGCAGCGACAGGAGTAGCTCCTACAATGAGCAGTTCTTC. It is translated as CASSDRSSSYNEQFF. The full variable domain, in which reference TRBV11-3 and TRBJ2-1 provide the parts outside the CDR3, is EAGVVQSPRYKIIEKKQPVAFWCNPISGHNTLYWYLQNLGQGPELLIRYENEEAVDDSQLPKDRFSAERLKGVDSTLKIQPAELGDSAVYLCASSDRSSSYNEQFFGPGTRLTVL.

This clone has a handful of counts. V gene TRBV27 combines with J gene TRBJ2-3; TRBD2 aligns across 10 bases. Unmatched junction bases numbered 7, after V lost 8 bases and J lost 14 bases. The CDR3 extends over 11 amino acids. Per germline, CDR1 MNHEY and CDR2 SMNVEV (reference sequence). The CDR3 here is CASGGLAHRYF. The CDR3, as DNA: TGTGCCAGCGGGGGACTAGCGCATAGGTATTTT.